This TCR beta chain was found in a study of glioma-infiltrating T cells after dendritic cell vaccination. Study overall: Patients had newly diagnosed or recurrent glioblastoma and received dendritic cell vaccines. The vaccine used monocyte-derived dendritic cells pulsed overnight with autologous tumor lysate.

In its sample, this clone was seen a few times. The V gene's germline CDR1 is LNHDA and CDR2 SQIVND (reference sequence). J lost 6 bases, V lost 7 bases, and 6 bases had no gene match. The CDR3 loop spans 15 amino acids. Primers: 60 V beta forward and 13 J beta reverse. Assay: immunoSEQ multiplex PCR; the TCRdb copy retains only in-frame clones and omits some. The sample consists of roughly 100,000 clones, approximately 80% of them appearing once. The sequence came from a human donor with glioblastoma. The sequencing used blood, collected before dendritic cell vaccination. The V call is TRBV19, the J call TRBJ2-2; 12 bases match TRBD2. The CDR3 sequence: CASNLGLAGSGELFF. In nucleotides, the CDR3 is TGTGCCAGTAACCTAGGACTAGCGGGGTCCGGGGAGCTGTTTTTT.